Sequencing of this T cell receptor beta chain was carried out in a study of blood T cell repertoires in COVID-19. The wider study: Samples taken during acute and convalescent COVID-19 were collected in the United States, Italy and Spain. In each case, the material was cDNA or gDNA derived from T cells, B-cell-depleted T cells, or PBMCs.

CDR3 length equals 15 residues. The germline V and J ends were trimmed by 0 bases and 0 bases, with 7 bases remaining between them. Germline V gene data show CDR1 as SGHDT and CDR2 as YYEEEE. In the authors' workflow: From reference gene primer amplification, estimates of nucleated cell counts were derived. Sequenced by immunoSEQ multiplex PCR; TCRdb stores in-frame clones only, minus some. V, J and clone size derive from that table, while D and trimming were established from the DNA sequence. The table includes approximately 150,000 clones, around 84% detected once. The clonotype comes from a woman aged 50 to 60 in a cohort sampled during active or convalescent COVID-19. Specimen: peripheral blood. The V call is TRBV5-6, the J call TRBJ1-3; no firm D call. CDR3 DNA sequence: TGTGCCAGCAGCTTGGACAACTACTCTGGAAACACCATATATTTT. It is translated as CASSLDNYSGNTIYF.